This entry lists 25 T cell receptor beta chains sequenced from one sample in a study of shared clonotypes between healthy human individuals (dated by TCRdb to between 2020 and 2021). Library method: the immunoSEQ multiplex PCR assay. TCRdb took this table from immuneACCESS and kept in-frame rearrangements with V and J called. Such tables lack part of the clones; where checked against another copy, unresolved V genes explain under half of the gap, and the rest is unexplained. A total of roughly 2.6 million clones appear in this sample, roughly 92% of them only once. The biggest ten clones account for 0.11% to 0.15% of the sample. Sequencing was carried out using naive CD4+ T cells sorted from blood. Sample cell subset or site, as interpreted from the label and publication: CD45RA+ positively selected. The receptors were gathered from a man younger than 30 in good health.

The genes are TRBV28 and TRBJ2-3, with D possibly matching TRBD2 (7 bases). Germline V gene sequence: CDR1 MDHEN, CDR2 SYDVKM. The CDR3 consists of 15 residues. Between the trimmed V and J ends, which lost 5 bases and 4 bases, there was a span of 16 bases. The CDR3, as DNA: TGTGCCAGCAGTCCTAATGGGGGGGGCTCAGATACGCAGTATTTT. It codes for CASSPNGGGSDTQYF.

This rearrangement joins TRBV11-2 to TRBJ1-2; TRBD1 matches 7 bases. The CDR3 loop spans 14 amino acids. V was clipped by 5 bases and J by 0 bases; unmatched bases: 3. The germline V gene encodes CDR1 SGHAT and CDR2 FQNNGV. CDR3 bases: TGTGCCAGCAGCCCAGGGGGGGCTAACTATGGCTACACCTTC. Translating it yields CASSPGGANYGYTF.

The chain couples TRBV11-2 to TRBJ1-1, with TRBD1 as a possible D gene (5 bases). CDR3 length: 15 amino acids. Germline CDR1 and CDR2: SGHAT and FQNNGV. The ends were cut back, 2 bases at V and 5 bases at J, with 15 bases in the middle. The CDR3 DNA follows: TGTGCCAGCAGCTTAACAGGCAAAGATCGGACTGAAGCTTTCTTT. Its translation is CASSLTGKDRTEAFF.

The rearrangement joins TRBV15 to TRBJ2-5, with TRBD2 identical over 12 bases. J was trimmed by 2 bases and V by 6 bases; bases with no gene match: 1. The germline V gene has CDR1 LNHNV and CDR2 YYDKDF (reference sequence). This CDR3 contains 14 residues. CDR3 nucleotides: TGTGCCACCAGGCTAGCGGGGGGGCAAGAGACCCAGTACTTC. This codes for CATRLAGGQETQYF. The full variable domain, in which reference TRBV15 and TRBJ2-5 provide the parts outside the CDR3, is DAMVIQNPRYQVTQFGKPVTLSCSQTLNHNVMYWYQQKSSQAPKLLFHYYDKDFNNEADTPDNFQSRRPNTSFCFLDIRSPGLGDTAMYLCATRLAGGQETQYFGPGTRLLVL.

The rearrangement joins TRBV28 to TRBJ1-3; 9 nucleotides line up with TRBD1. The CDR3 totals 14 residues. The V segment lost 5 bases and the J segment 15 bases; nucleotides outside the gene matches: 14. Germline V lookup: CDR1 MDHEN, CDR2 SYDVKM. The CDR3 DNA sequence: TGTGCCAGCAGTCACCGGGACAGGGCGATGGTGGGATATTTT. Its translation is CASSHRDRAMVGYF.

Details on this clone: The same CDR3 also results from other DNA sequences found in this sample. The chain combines TRBV7-2 with TRBJ2-5; D unresolved. Germline V gives CDR1 SGHTA, CDR2 FQGNSA. The CDR3 extends over 11 amino acids. V was cut by 6 bases and J by 0 bases, with 2 bases left in between. CDR3 in amino acids: CASSNQETQYF. The CDR3 DNA is TGTGCCAGCAGTAACCAAGAGACCCAGTACTTC.

J is TRBJ1-6 and V is TRBV27, with 7 bases fitting TRBD1. V dropped 6 bases and J dropped 9; count of bases not matched to a gene: 11. CDR3 length equals 15 residues. Germline V gene lookup returns CDR1 MNHEY and CDR2 SMNVEV (reference sequence). Written as DNA, the CDR3 is TGTGCCAGCAGCACCGGGACAGTGGTTGGTTCACCCCTCCACTTT. Its translation is CASSTGTVVGSPLHF.

The chain couples TRBV7-2 to TRBJ2-4, with 7 bases fitting TRBD2. J was trimmed by 5 bases and V by 0 bases; bases with no gene match: 7. Germline assignment: CDR1 SGHTA and CDR2 FQGNSA. This CDR3 spans 16 amino acids. The CDR3 region has the DNA TGTGCCAGCAGCTTAGCGCAGGTAGCGGGCCAAAACATTCAGTACTTC. It codes for CASSLAQVAGQNIQYF.

The chain links TRBV9 to TRBJ2-7; TRBD1 might be the D (6 bases). CDR3 length equals 15 residues. The V gene's germline CDR1 is SGDLS and CDR2 YYNGEE. Trimming shortened V by 4 bases and J by 3 bases, and 17 bases separated the two germline ends. CDR3 protein: CASSPGRQAVYEQYF. The CDR3 DNA reads TGTGCCAGCAGCCCTGGGAGACAGGCCGTCTACGAGCAGTACTTC. Using reference TRBV9 and TRBJ2-7 for the parts outside the CDR3, the full variable domain is DSGVTQTPKHLITATGQRVTLRCSPRSGDLSVYWYQQSLDQGLQFLIQYYNGEERAKGNILERFSAQQFPDLHSELNLSSLELGDSALYFCASSPGRQAVYEQYFGPGTRLTVT.

This chain links TRBV7-8 with TRBJ2-3; the match to TRBD2 covers 7 bases. The CDR3 is 16 residues long. V trimming: 5 bases; J trimming: 4 bases; junction bases outside the gene matches: 12. Germline V gene lookup returns CDR1 SGHVS and CDR2 FQNEAQ. The CDR3 loop is CASSPGASGYPDTQYF. CDR3 nucleotide sequence: TGTGCCAGCAGCCCTGGGGCTAGCGGTTACCCAGATACGCAGTATTTT.

V usage is TRBV4-1 and J usage is TRBJ2-1, with 8 bases lining up with TRBD1. V trimming: 2 bases; J trimming: 15 bases; junction bases outside the gene matches: 12. This CDR3 contains 14 residues. Per germline, CDR1 MGHRA and CDR2 YSYEKL. The CDR3 here is CASSQPRDRPHLFF. DNA of the CDR3: TGCGCCAGCAGCCAACCCCGGGACAGGCCCCATTTGTTCTTC.

This chain links TRBV5-5 with TRBJ2-7; either TRBD1 or TRBD2 may supply D (5 bases each). In germline, CDR1 is SGHKS, CDR2 YYEKEE (reference sequence). V dropped 0 bases and J dropped 7 bases, with 11 bases sitting between them. The CDR3 extends over 13 amino acids. The CDR3 nucleotides read TGTGCCAGCAGCTTGGCCGAGGGGCGTGAGCAGTACTTC. Translating it yields CASSLAEGREQYF.

The table lists this clone with a count of one. The rearrangement links TRBV27 to TRBJ1-6; no clear D. The CDR3 has 14 amino acids. Germline values: CDR1 MNHEY, CDR2 SMNVEV (reference sequence). Trimming cost V 5 bases and J 4 bases, with 9 bases left between them. The CDR3 region is CASSPVGYNSPLHF. The CDR3 DNA follows: TGTGCCAGCAGTCCCGTCGGGTATAATTCACCCCTCCACTTT.

This clone turned up a few times. The chain joins TRBV11-2 to TRBJ1-6; no clear D. CDR3 length: 14 residues. Germline values: CDR1 SGHAT, CDR2 FQNNGV. The V end was cut by 6 bases, the J end by 9 bases, with 15 bases between. CDR3 coding DNA: TGTGCCAGCAGTTTCGGGCCGACAACTTCACCCCTCCACTTT. Its protein product is CASSFGPTTSPLHF.

The chain carries TRBV25-1 and TRBJ1-1, with D possibly being TRBD1 (5 bases). V was pared by 1 base and J by 0 bases, with 9 bases between. Per the germline V gene, CDR1 is MGHDK and CDR2 is SYGVNS. The CDR3 spans 15 residues. The CDR3 here is CASSESGRMNTEAFF. The CDR3 coding sequence is TGTGCCAGCAGTGAATCAGGGAGAATGAACACTGAAGCTTTCTTT.

The rearrangement joins TRBV7-2 to TRBJ2-3; 10 nucleotides line up with TRBD2. The CDR3 consists of 15 residues. In germline, CDR1 is SGHTA, CDR2 FQGNSA. After removal of 1 base from V and 6 bases from J, the junction contained 4 bases not matched to a gene. Here the CDR3 reads CASSLENSGRDTQYF. In nucleotides, the CDR3 is TGTGCCAGCAGCTTAGAAAATAGCGGGAGGGATACGCAGTATTTT.

V gene TRBV5-1 combines with J gene TRBJ2-7; TRBD2 matches at 10 bases. The germline V gene has CDR1 SGHRS and CDR2 YFSETQ. This CDR3 has 15 amino acids. Trimming cost V 2 bases and J 0 bases; bases outside gene matches: 2. This CDR3 is CASSFSGGPSYEQYF. CDR3 DNA sequence: TGCGCCAGCAGCTTTAGCGGGGGGCCCTCCTACGAGCAGTACTTC.

This clone was picked up one time. The CDR3 here is CASSLARRTSRIADTQYF. CDR3 DNA: TGTGCCAGCAGCTTAGCCCGACGGACTAGCCGTATCGCAGATACGCAGTATTTT. The chain uses TRBV11-2 and TRBJ2-3; TRBD2 agrees at 8 bases. From germline, CDR1 is SGHAT and CDR2 FQNNGV. Trimming took 1 base from V and 4 from J; bases not matched to a gene: 13. This CDR3 spans 18 amino acids.

The chain couples TRBV5-6 to TRBJ2-1; possibly TRBD1 for D (6 bases). CDR3 length: 15 residues. The V end lost 1 base, the J end lost 2 bases, and 10 bases lay between the germline ends. Per the germline V gene, CDR1 is SGHDT and CDR2 is YYEEEE. CDR3 DNA: TGTGCCAGCAGCTTGTATACAGGGACCTACAATGAGCAGTTCTTC. Translating gives CASSLYTGTYNEQFF.

V is TRBV18 and J is TRBJ1-3, with a weak D call TRBD1 (5 bases). The CDR3 extends over 14 amino acids. CDR1 and CDR2 (germline): KGHSH, LQKENI. V shed 2 bases and J shed 5 bases, with 10 bases lying between them. The CDR3 protein is CASSPAGRRNTIYF. The CDR3, as DNA: TGTGCCAGCTCACCAGCAGGGAGAAGAAACACCATATATTTT.

This clone was observed once. The J gene is TRBJ1-1, the V gene TRBV6-1; 8 bases agree with TRBD1. CDR1 is MNHNS, CDR2 SASEGT, per germline. This CDR3 is built from 14 residues. V lost 6 bases to trimming and J lost 1 base; unmatched junction nucleotides: 4. CDR3 in amino acids: CASRMDRENTEAFF. CDR3 DNA sequence: TGTGCCAGCAGGATGGACAGGGAGAACACTGAAGCTTTCTTT.

As regards this clone: The sample holds other DNA sequences that translate to the same CDR3. The gene calls are TRBV15 and TRBJ2-7, with D hard to call. V lost 0 bases, J lost 3 bases, and 6 bases lay in between. CDR3 length: 13 amino acids. Germline V gene lookup returns CDR1 LNHNV and CDR2 YYDKDF (reference sequence). The CDR3 DNA reads TGTGCCACCAGCAGAGATAGGAGCTACGAGCAGTACTTC. It encodes CATSRDRSYEQYF.

This chain joins TRBV29-1 and TRBJ2-4; D is unclear. Trimming pared 4 bases from V and 5 bases from J, leaving 15 bases between. Germline V lookup: CDR1 SQVTM, CDR2 ANQGSEA. The CDR3 extends over 14 amino acids. The CDR3 DNA reads TGCAGCGTTGGATCTGCAGCGACACAAAACATTCAGTACTTC. It translates to CSVGSAATQNIQYF.

This chain connects TRBV19 to TRBJ1-4, with 7 bases identical to TRBD1. The germline V gene encodes CDR1 LNHDA and CDR2 SQIVND (reference sequence). The J segment lost 5 bases and the V segment lost 6 bases, leaving 3 bases of the junction unmatched. This CDR3 has 13 residues. The CDR3 DNA follows: TGTGCCAGTAGCCAACAGGGGAATGAAAAACTGTTTTTT. Translating gives CASSQQGNEKLFF.

The V gene is TRBV5-6, the J gene TRBJ1-1; maybe TRBD1 (5 bases). V lost 7 bases, J lost 10 bases, and 17 bases lay in between. This CDR3 contains 12 residues. CDR1 and CDR2 (germline): SGHDT, YYEEEE. As DNA, the CDR3 is TGTGCCAGCGGGGACCTGCAAACGACAGCTTTCTTT. It is translated as CASGDLQTTAFF.